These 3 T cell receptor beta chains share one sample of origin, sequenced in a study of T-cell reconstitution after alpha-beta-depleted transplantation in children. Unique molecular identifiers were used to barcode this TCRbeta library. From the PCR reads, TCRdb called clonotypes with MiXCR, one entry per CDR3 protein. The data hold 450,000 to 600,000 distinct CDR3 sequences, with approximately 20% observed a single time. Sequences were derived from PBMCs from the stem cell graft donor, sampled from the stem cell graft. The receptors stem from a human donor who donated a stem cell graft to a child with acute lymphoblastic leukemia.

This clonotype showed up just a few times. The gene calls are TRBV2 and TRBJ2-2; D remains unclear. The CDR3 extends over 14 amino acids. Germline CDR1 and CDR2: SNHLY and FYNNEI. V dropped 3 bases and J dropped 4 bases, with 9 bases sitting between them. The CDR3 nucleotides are TGTGCCAGCAGTGACCTTACCACCACCGGGGAGCTGTTTTTT. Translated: CASSDLTTTGELFF.

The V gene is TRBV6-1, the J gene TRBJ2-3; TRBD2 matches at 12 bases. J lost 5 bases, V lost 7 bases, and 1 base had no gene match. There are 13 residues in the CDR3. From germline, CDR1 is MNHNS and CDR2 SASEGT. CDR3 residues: CASKLAGGDTQYF. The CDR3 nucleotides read TGTGCCAGCAAACTAGCGGGAGGAGATACGCAGTATTTT.

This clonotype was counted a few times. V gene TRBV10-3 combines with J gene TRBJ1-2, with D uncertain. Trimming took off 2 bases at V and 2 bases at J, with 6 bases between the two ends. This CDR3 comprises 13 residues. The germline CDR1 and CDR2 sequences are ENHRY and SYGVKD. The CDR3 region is CAISEGQNYGYTF. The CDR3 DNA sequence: TGTGCCATCAGTGAGGGGCAGAACTATGGCTACACCTTC.